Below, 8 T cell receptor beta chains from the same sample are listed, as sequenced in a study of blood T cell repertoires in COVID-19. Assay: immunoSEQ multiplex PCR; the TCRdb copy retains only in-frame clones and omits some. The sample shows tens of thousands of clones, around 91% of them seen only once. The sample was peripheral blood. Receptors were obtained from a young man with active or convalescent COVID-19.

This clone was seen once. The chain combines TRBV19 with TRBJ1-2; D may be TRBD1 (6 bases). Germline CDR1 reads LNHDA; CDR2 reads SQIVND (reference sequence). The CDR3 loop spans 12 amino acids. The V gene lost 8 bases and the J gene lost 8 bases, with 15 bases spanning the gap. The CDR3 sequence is CASSDSLEGYTF. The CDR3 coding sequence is TGTGCCAGTTCGGACAGCCTCGAAGGCTACACCTTC.

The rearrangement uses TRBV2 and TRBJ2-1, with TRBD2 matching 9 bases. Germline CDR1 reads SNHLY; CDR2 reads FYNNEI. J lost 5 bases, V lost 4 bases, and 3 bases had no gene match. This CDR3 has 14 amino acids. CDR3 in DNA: TGTGCCAGCAGTGGGGGGACTAGCAACAATGAGCAGTTCTTC. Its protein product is CASSGGTSNNEQFF. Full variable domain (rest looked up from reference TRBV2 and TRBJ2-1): EPEVTQTPSHQVTQMGQEVILRCVPISNHLYFYWYRQILGQKVEFLVSFYNNEISEKSEIFDDQFSVERPDGSNFTLKIRSTKLEDSAMYFCASSGGTSNNEQFFGPGTRLTVL.

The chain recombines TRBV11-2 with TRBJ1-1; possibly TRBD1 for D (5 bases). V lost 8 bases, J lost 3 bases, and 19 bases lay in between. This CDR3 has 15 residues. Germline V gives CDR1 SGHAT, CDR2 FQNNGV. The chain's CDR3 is CASGRDLGRYTEAFF. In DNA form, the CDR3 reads TGTGCCAGCGGGCGGGACCTGGGGAGATACACTGAAGCTTTCTTT. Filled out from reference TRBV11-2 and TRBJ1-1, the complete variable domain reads EAGVAQSPRYKIIEKRQSVAFWCNPISGHATLYWYQQILGQGPKLLIQFQNNGVVDDSQLPKDRFSAERLKGVDSTLKIQPAKLEDSAVYLCASGRDLGRYTEAFFGQGTRLTVV.

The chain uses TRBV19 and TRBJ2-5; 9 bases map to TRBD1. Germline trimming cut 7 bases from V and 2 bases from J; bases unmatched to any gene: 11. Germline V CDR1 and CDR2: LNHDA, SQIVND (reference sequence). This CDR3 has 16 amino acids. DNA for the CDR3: TGTGCCAGTAAGACGGACAGGGGATCTCGGCAAGAGACCCAGTACTTC. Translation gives CASKTDRGSRQETQYF. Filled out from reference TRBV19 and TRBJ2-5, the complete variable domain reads DGGITQSPKYLFRKEGQNVTLSCEQNLNHDAMYWYRQDPGQGLRLIYYSQIVNDFQKGDIAEGYSVSREKKESFPLTVTSAQKNPTAFYLCASKTDRGSRQETQYFGPGTRLLVL.

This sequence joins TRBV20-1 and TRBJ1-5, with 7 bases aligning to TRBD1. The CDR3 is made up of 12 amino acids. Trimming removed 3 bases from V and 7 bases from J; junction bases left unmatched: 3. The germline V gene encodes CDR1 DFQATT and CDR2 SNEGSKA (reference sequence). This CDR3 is CSASRGQQPQHF. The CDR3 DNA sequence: TGCAGTGCTAGTAGGGGACAGCAGCCCCAGCATTTT.

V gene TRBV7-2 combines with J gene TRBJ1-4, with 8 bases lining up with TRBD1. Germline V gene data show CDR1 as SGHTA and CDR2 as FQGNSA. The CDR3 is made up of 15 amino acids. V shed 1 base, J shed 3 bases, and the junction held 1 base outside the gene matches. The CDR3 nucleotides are TGTGCCAGCAGCTTAGGGACAGGGTCTAATGAAAAACTGTTTTTT. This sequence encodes CASSLGTGSNEKLFF.

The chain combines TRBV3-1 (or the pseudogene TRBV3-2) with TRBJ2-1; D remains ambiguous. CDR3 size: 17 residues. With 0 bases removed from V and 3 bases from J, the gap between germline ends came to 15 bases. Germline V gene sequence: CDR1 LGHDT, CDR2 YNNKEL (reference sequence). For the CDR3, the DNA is TGTGCCAGCAGCCAAGATTTCATTCGGGTGGGCTACAATGAGCAGTTCTTC. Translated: CASSQDFIRVGYNEQFF.

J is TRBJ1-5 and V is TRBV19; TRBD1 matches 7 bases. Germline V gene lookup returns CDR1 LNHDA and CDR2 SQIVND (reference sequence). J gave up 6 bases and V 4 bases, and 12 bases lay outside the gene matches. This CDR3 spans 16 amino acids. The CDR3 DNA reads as TGTGCCAGTAGTACCCGGACAGGAGGGGTAGGTCAGCCCCAGCATTTT. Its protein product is CASSTRTGGVGQPQHF.